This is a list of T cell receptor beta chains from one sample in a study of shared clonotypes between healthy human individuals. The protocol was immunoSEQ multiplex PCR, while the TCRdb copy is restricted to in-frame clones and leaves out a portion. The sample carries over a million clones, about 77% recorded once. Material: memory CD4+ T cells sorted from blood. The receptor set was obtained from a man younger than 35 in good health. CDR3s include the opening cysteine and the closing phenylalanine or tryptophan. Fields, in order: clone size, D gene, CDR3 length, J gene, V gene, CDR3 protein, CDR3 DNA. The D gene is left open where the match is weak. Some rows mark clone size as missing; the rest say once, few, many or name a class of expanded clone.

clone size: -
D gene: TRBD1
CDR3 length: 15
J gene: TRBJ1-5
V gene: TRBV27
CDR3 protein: CASSSGTVAREPQHF
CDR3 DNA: TGTGCCAGCAGTTCAGGGACAGTGGCCAGGGAGCCCCAGCATTTT

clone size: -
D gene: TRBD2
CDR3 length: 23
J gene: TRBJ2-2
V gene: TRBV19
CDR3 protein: CASSIAFIVTGTSGKIRSGELFF
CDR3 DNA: TGTGCCAGTAGTATTGCTTTTATCGTTACCGGGACTAGCGGGAAAATAAGGTCCGGGGAGCTGTTTTTT

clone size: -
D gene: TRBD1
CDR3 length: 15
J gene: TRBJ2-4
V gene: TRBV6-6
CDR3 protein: CASSPTPGQENIQYF
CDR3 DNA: TGTGCCAGCAGTCCCACGCCCGGACAGGAAAACATTCAGTACTTC

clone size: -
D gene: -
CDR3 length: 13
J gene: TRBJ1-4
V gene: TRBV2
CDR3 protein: CASNRRGDEKLFF
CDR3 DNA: TGTGCCAGCAACCGTAGGGGAGACGAAAAACTGTTTTTT

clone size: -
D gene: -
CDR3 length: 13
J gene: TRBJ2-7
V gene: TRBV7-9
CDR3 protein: CASGSARGGEQYF
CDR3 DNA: TGTGCCAGCGGGAGTGCCAGGGGTGGCGAGCAGTACTTC

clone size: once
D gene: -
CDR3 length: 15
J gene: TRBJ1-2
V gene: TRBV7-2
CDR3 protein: CASSLPTGGAYGYTF
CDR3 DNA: TGTGCCAGCAGCTTGCCAACCGGGGGAGCTTATGGCTACACCTTC

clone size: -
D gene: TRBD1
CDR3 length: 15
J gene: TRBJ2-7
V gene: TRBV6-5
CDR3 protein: CASSSSGTGPYEQYF
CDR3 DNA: TGTGCCAGCAGTTCCTCCGGGACAGGTCCCTACGAGCAGTACTTC

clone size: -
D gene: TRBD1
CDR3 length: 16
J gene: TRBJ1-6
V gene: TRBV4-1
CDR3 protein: CASSLEPGQGSSPLHF
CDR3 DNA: TGCGCCAGCAGCCTTGAGCCGGGACAGGGAAGCTCACCCCTCCACTTT

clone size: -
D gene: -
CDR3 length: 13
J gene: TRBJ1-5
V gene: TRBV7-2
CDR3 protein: CASSNLGGQPQHF
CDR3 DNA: TGTGCCAGCAGCAATCTCGGGGGACAGCCCCAGCATTTT

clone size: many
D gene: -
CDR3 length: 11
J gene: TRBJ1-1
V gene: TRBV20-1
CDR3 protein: CSAAPDTEAFF
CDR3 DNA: TGCAGTGCCGCTCCGGACACTGAAGCTTTCTTT

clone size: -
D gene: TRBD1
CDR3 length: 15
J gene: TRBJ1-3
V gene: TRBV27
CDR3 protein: CASSPGTGRRDTIYF
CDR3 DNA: TGTGCCAGCAGTCCCGGGACAGGGAGAAGGGACACCATATATTTT

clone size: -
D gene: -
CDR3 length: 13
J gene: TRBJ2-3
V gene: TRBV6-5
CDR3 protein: CASSERGQVRSIF
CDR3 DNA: -

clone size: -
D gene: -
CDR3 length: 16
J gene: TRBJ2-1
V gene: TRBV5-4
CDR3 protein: CASSLAGSRAGNEQFF
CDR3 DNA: TGTGCCAGCAGCTTGGCCGGGAGCCGGGCTGGCAATGAGCAGTTCTTC

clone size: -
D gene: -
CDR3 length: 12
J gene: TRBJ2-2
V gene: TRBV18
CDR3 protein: CASDSNTGELFF
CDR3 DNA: TGTGCCAGCGACTCGAACACCGGGGAGCTGTTTTTT

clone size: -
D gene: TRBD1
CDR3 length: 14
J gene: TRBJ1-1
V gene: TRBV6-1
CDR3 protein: CASSEQGADTEAFF
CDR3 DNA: TGTGCCAGCAGCGAGCAGGGGGCCGACACTGAAGCTTTCTTT

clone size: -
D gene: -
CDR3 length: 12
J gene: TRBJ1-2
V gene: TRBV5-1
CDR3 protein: CASSLDRGGYTF
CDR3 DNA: TGCGCCAGCAGCTTGGATAGAGGGGGCTACACCTTC

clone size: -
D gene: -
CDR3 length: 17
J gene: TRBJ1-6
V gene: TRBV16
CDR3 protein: CASKPSKQVRSDSPLHF
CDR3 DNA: TGTGCCAGCAAGCCCTCTAAACAGGTCAGGAGTGATTCACCCCTCCACTTT

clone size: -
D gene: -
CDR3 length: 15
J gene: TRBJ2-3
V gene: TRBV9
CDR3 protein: CASSVAGLLTDTQYF
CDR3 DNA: TGTGCCAGCAGCGTAGCGGGACTCCTCACAGATACGCAGTATTTT

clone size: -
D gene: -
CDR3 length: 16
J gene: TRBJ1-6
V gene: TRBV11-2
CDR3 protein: CASSRWGGHLNSPLHF
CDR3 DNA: TGTGCCAGCAGCCGATGGGGGGGCCACTTAAATTCACCCCTCCACTTT

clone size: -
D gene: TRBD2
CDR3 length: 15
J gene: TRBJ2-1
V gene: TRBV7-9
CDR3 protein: CASSSSGRAPYEQFF
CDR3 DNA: TGTGCCAGCAGCTCAAGCGGGAGGGCCCCCTATGAGCAGTTCTTC

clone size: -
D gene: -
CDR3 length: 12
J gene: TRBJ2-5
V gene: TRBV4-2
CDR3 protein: CASSQEGETQYF
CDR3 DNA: TGTGCCAGCAGCCAAGAGGGAGAGACCCAGTACTTC

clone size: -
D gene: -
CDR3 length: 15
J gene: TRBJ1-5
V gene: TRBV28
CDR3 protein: CASSFGGVGNQPQHF
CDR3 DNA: TGTGCCAGCAGTTTTGGGGGGGTGGGGAATCAGCCCCAGCATTTT

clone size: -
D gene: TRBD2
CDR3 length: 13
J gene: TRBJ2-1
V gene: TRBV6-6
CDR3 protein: CASSVPAGVEQFF
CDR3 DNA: TGTGCCAGCAGTGTCCCAGCGGGAGTTGAGCAGTTCTTC

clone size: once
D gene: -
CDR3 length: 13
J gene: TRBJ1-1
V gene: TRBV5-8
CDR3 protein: CASNVQGNTEAFF
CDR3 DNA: TGTGCCAGCAACGTACAGGGGAACACTGAAGCTTTCTTT

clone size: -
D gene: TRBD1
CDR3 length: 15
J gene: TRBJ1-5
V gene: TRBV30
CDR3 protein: CAWGLGTGGNQPQHF
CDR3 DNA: TGTGCCTGGGGATTAGGGACAGGGGGCAATCAGCCCCAGCATTTT

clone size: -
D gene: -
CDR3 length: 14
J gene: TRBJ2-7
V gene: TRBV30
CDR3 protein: CAWSLGGLRGEQYF
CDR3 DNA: TGTGCCTGGAGTTTAGGGGGGCTGAGGGGAGAGCAGTACTTC

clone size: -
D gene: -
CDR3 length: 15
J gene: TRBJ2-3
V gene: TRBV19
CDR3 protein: CASSMTGTSTDTQYF
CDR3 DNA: TGTGCCAGTAGTATGACCGGAACAAGCACAGATACGCAGTATTTT

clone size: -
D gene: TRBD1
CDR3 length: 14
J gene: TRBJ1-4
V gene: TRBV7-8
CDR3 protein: CASSFRQGGEKLFF
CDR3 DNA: TGTGCCAGCAGCTTCCGACAGGGAGGTGAAAAACTGTTTTTT

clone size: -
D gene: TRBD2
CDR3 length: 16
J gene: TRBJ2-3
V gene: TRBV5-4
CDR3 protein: CASSLVRGGVTDTQYF
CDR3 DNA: TGTGCCAGCAGCTTGGTCCGGGGGGGCGTCACAGATACGCAGTATTTT

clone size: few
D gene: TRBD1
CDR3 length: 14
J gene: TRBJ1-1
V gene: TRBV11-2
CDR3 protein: CASSRDRGWTEAFF
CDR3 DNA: TGTGCCAGCAGCCGGGACAGGGGCTGGACTGAAGCTTTCTTT

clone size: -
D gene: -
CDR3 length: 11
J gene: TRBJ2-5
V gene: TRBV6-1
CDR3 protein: CASKHLETQYF
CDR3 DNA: TGTGCCAGCAAACACTTAGAGACCCAGTACTTC

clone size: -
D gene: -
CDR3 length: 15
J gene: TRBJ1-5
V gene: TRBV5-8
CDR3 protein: CASSFDGDSNQPQHF
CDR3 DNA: TGTGCCAGCAGCTTTGACGGAGATAGCAATCAGCCCCAGCATTTT

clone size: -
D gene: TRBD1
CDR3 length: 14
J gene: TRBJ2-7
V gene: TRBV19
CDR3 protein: CASSISGGTFEQYF
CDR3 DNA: TGTGCCAGTAGTATATCAGGGGGAACGTTCGAGCAGTACTTC

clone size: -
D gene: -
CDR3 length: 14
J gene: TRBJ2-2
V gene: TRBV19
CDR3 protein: CASRRNRDTGELFF
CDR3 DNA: TGTGCCAGTCGAAGAAACAGGGATACCGGGGAGCTGTTTTTT

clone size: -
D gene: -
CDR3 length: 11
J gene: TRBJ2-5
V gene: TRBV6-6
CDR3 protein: CASSRKETQYF
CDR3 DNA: TGTGCCAGCAGCCGAAAAGAGACCCAGTACTTC

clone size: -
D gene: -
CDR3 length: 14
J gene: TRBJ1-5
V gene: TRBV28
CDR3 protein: CASSGGPGSQPQHF
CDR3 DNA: TGTGCCAGCAGTGGGGGACCGGGGAGTCAGCCCCAGCATTTT

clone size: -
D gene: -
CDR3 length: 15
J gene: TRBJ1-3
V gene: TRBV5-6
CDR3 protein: CASSLGWNSGNTIYF
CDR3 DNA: TGTGCCAGCAGCTTGGGGTGGAATTCTGGAAACACCATATATTTT

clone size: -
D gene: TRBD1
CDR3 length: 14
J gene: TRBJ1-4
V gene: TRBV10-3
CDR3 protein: CAISAGQGREELFF
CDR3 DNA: TGTGCCATCAGTGCTGGACAGGGGAGGGAGGAACTGTTTTTT

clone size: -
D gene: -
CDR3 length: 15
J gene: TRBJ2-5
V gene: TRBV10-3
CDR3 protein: CAISESNGAGETQYF
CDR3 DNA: TGTGCCATCAGTGAGTCGAATGGGGCGGGGGAGACCCAGTACTTC

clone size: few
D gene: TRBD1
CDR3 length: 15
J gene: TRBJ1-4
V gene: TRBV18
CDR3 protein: CASSRQGAADEKLFF
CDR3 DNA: TGTGCCAGCTCACGGCAGGGGGCCGCAGATGAAAAACTGTTTTTT

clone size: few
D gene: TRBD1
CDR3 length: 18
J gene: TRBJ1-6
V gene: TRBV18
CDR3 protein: CASSPLTGAGSFNSPLHF
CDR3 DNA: TGTGCCAGCTCACCTTTGACAGGGGCTGGAAGTTTTAATTCACCCCTCCACTTT

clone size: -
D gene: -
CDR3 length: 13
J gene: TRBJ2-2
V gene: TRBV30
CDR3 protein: CAWSRFNTGELFF
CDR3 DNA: TGTGCCTGGTCGCGGTTTAACACCGGGGAGCTGTTTTTT

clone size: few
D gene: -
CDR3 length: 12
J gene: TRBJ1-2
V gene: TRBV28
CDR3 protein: CASSLQGSGYTF
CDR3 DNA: TGTGCCAGCAGTTTGCAGGGGTCTGGCTACACCTTC

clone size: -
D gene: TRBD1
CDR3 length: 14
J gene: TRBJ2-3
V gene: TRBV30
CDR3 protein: CAWRPGQGGDTQYF
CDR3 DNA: TGTGCCTGGAGGCCGGGACAGGGTGGGGATACGCAGTATTTT

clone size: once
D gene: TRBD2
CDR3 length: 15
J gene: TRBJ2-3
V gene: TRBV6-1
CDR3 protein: CASSESSGSADTQYF
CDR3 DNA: TGTGCCAGCAGTGAAAGCAGCGGGAGTGCAGATACGCAGTATTTT

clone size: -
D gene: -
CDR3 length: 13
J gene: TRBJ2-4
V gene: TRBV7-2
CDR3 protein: CASSPDGGNIQYF
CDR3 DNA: TGTGCCAGCAGCCCCGACGGGGGAAACATTCAGTACTTC

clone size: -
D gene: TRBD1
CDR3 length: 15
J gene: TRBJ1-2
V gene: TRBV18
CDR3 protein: CASSPPQGSNYGYTF
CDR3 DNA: TGTGCCAGCTCACCCCCACAGGGGTCTAACTATGGCTACACCTTC

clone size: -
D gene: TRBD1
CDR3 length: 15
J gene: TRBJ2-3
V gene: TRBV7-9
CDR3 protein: CASSSGGIGTDTQYF
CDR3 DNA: TGTGCCAGCAGCTCAGGGGGTATTGGCACAGATACGCAGTATTTT

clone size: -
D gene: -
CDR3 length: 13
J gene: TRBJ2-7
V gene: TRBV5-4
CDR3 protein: CASSMEVTYEQYF
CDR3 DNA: TGTGCCAGCAGTATGGAGGTAACCTACGAGCAGTACTTC

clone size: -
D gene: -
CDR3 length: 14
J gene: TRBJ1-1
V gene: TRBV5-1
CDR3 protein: CASSSGYSNTEAFF
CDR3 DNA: TGCGCCAGCAGCTCCGGCTACTCGAACACTGAAGCTTTCTTT

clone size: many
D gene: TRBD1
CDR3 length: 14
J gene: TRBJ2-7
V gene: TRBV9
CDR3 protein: CASSVRQGAAEQYF
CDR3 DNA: TGTGCCAGCAGCGTAAGACAGGGGGCGGCCGAGCAGTACTTC

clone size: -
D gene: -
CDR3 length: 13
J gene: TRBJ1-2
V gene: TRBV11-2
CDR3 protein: CASSLDGLYGYTF
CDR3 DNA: TGTGCCAGCAGCTTAGACGGACTCTATGGCTACACCTTC

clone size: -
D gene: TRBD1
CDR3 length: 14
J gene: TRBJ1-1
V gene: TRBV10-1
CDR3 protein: CASRAGTGNTEAFF
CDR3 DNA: TGCGCCAGCAGAGCCGGGACAGGGAACACTGAAGCTTTCTTT